This TCR beta chain was recovered during a study of T cell responses to AZD1222 COVID-19 vaccine. With regard to this clone: The antigen remains undetermined.

Study results and limitations: Unmutated variant regions reportedly attract nearly half of all spike-specific TCRs. Spike-specific TCR depth and breadth grew after two AZD1222 doses. Donors, mostly white British, included more females; clonal diversity was possibly underestimated. Repertoires were collected only later (after the peak T cell response had occurred).

Clones were read by immunoSEQ multiplex PCR, and TCRdb kept only the in-frame ones, dropping some. The data show 140,000 or so clones, with 92% seen just once and roughly 4% held by the top ten. The CDR3 totals 13 residues. Germline assignment: CDR1 SGHVS and CDR2 FNYEAQ. V was trimmed by 6 bases and J by 6 bases, leaving 11 bases between them. The V and J genes are TRBV7-6 and TRBJ1-4; a weak D match, TRBD1 (5 bases). The starting material was peripheral blood, obtained 28 days after the second AZD1222 dose. This receptor was identified in an adult who received the AZD1222 COVID-19 vaccine. The CDR3: CASSGALDEKLFF. Written as DNA, the CDR3 is TGTGCCAGCAGTGGGGCCTTGGATGAAAAACTGTTTTTT.